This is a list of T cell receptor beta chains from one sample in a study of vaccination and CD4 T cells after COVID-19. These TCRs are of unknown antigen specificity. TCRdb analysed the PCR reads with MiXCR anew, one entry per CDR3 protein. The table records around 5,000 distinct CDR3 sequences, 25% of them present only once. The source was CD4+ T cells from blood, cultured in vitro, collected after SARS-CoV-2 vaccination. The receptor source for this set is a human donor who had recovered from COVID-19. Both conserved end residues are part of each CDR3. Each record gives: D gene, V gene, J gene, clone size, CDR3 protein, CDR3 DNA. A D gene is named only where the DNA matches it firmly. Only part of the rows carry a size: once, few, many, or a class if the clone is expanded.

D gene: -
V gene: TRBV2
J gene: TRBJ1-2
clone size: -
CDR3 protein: CASTPRVGGYTF
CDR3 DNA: TGTGCCAGCACTCCTAGGGTTGGGGGCTACACCTTC

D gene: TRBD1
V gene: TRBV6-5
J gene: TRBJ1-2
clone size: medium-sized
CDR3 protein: CASSYSGQGNYGYTF
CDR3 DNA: TGTGCCAGCAGTTACTCAGGACAGGGTAACTATGGCTACACCTTC

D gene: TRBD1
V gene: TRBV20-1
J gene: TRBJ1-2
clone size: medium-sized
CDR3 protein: CSALPGQSYGYTF
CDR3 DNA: TGCAGTGCTCTCCCGGGACAGAGCTATGGCTACACCTTC

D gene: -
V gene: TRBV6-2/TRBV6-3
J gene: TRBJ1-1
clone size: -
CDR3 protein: CASSYSRQWEAFF
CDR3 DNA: TGTGCCAGCAGTTACAGTCGTCAGTGGGAAGCTTTCTTT

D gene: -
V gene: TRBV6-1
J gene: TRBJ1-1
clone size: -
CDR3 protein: CASSPRGSNTEAFF
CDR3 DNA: TGTGCCAGCAGCCCACGGGGCTCTAACACTGAAGCTTTCTTT

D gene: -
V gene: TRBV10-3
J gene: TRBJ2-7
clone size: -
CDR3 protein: CAISEGSLAVYEQYF
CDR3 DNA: TGTGCCATCAGTGAAGGGTCTTTAGCGGTCTACGAGCAGTACTTC

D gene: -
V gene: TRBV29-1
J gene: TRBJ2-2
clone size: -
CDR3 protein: CSVLPRGNTGELFF
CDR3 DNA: TGCAGCGTCCTCCCCAGGGGGAACACCGGGGAGCTGTTTTTT

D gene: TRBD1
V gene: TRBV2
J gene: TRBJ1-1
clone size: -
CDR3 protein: CASSDEGASEAFF
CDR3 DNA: TGTGCCAGCAGTGATGAGGGGGCGTCTGAAGCTTTCTTT

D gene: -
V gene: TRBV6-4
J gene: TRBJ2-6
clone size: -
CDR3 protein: CASSDNSGANVLTF
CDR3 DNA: TGTGCCAGCAGTGACAACTCTGGGGCCAACGTCCTGACTTTC

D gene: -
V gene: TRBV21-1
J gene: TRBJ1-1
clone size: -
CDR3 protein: CASRYLGQGSCSTEAFF
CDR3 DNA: TGTGCCAGCAGATACCTCGGACAGGGGAGTTGCAGCACTGAAGCTTTCTTT

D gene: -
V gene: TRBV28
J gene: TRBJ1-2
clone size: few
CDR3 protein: CASSTNYGYTF
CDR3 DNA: TGTGCCAGCAGCACTAACTATGGCTACACCTTC

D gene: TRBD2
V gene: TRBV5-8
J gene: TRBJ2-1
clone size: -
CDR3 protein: CASSFGGVSRLRYEQFF
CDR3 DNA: TGTGCCAGCAGCTTTGGGGGGGTTTCACGTCTTCGGTATGAGCAGTTCTTC

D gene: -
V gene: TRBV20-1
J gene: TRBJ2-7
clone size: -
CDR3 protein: CSASPGLGTRQYF
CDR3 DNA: TGCAGTGCTAGCCCGGGGCTAGGTACGAGGCAGTACTTC

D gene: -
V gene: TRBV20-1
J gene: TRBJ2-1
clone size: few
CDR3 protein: CSARDWGGASYEQFF
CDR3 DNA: TGCAGTGCTAGAGATTGGGGGGGGGCCAGCTATGAGCAGTTCTTC

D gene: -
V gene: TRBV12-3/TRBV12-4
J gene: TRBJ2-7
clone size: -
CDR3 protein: CASSRGSYEQYF
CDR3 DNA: TGTGCCAGCAGCCGGGGCTCCTACGAGCAGTACTTC

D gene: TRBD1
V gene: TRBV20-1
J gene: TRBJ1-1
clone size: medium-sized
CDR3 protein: CSAPDRDTEAFF
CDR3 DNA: TGCAGTGCCCCGGACAGGGACACTGAAGCTTTCTTT

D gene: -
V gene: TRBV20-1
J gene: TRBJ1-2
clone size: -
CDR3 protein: CSARDPQGGFYGYTF
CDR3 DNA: TGCAGTGCTAGAGATCCCCAGGGAGGATTTTATGGCTACACCTTC